This T cell receptor beta chain originates from a study of cytotoxic CD8 clonotypes in ibrutinib-treated CLL. Study details: Patients: roughly 11 relapsed/refractory, fewer than 16 treatment-naive, approximately 18 IGHV unmutated.

The repertoire was sequenced with immunoSEQ multiplex PCR; TCRdb's copy has only in-frame clones and lacks some. The sample carries about 310,000 clones, around four fifths recorded once. On this clone itself: The antigen is not known.

Study results and limitations: Public clonotypes were uncommon and contracted or stayed stable on treatment. Progressing and sustained-remission patients had different sampling times. Baseline values of clonality outstripped age-matched healthy donors and followed circulating CD8+ T-cell counts.

CDR3 size: 14 residues. CDR1 SGHDT and CDR2 YYEEEE come from the germline V gene. V lost 4 bases to trimming and J lost 6 bases, with 17 bases between them. The chain links TRBV5-6 to TRBJ2-7; D might be TRBD1 or TRBD2, each matching 6 bases. This TCR was recovered from a human donor with chronic lymphocytic leukemia. Sequencing was performed on PBMCs, taken before ibrutinib treatment. Here the CDR3 DNA reads TGTGCCAGCAGCCCCTACTGGGGGGCGATCGAGCAGTACTTC. This codes for CASSPYWGAIEQYF. The variable domain in full, completed from reference TRBV5-6 and TRBJ2-7, reads DAGVTQSPTHLIKTRGQQVTLRCSPKSGHDTVSWYQQALGQGPQFIFQYYEEEERQRGNFPDRFSGHQFPNYSSELNVNALLLGDSALYLCASSPYWGAIEQYFGPGTRLTVT.